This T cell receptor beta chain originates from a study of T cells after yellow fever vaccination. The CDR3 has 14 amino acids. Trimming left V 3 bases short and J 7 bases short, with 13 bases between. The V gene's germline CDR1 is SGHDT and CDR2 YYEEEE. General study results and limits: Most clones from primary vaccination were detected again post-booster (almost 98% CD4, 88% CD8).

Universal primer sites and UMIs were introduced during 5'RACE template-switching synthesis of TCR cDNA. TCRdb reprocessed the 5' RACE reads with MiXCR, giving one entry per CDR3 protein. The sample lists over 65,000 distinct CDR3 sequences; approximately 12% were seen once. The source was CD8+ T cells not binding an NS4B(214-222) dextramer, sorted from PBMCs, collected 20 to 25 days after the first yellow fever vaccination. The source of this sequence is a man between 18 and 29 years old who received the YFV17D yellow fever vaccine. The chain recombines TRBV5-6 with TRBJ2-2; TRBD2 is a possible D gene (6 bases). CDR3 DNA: TGTGCCAGCAGCTCCGACTTCGGGGGCGGGGAGCTGTTTTTT. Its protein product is CASSSDFGGGELFF.